This entry is about one T cell receptor beta chain. Antigen: not known. This entry belongs to a study of T cells in pancreatic ductal adenocarcinoma. Study conclusions and caveats: Tumors hold more CD45RO+ effector T cells, which may bias toward lower diversity. This surgical cohort overrepresents the minority presenting with early-stage disease. No significant tumor-blood clonality difference; means were about 0.1 and 0.07.

Profiling relied on immunoSEQ multiplex PCR, and the TCRdb table lists in-frame clones only, not all of them. The table shows about 100,000 clones, with 90% to 95% occurring only once. The selected patients with pancreatic ductal adenocarcinoma had surgery but no neoadjuvant therapy. The sample comprised PBMCs. This TCR was sampled from a human donor with pancreatic ductal adenocarcinoma.

In DNA, the CDR3 is TGTGCCAGCAGGGAAAGACTAGCCCCTCAGTACTTC. Translation: CASRERLAPQYF. The gene calls are TRBV28 and TRBJ2-7; the match to TRBD2 covers 7 bases. Germline lookup yields CDR1 MDHEN and CDR2 SYDVKM. This CDR3 has 12 amino acids. J lost 10 bases, V lost 6 bases, and 9 bases had no gene match.